Shown below are 3 T cell receptor beta chains from a single sample sequenced in a study of cytomegalovirus exposure and HLA in healthy donors. 13 Jbeta primers and 60 Vbeta primers were used for the PCR. Generated by immunoSEQ multiplex PCR, the TCRdb table keeps only in-frame clones and is missing some. The sample holds 90,000 to 120,000 clones, roughly 78% seen once. The sequenced material came from PBMCs. All receptors come from a woman aged 40 to 50 in good health and CMV-seronegative.

The chain joins TRBV5-4 to TRBJ2-1; perhaps TRBD2 as D (5 bases). The CDR3 length is 16 residues. Germline CDR1 and CDR2: SGHNT and YYREEE (reference sequence). V lost 3 bases to trimming and J lost 1 base, with 14 bases between them. The CDR3 reads CASSSPARESYNEQFF. CDR3 DNA sequence: TGTGCCAGCAGCTCCCCGGCTCGGGAATCCTACAATGAGCAGTTCTTC.

The chain recombines TRBV5-4 with TRBJ1-2, with 7 nucleotides matching TRBD1. This CDR3 contains 15 residues. From germline, CDR1 is SGHNT and CDR2 YYREEE (reference sequence). The junction had 9 bases not matched to a gene; V was cut back by 3 bases and J by 4 bases. Written as DNA, the CDR3 is TGTGCCAGCAGCTCCCGACAGGGCGGCCTCTATGGCTACACCTTC. The encoded protein is CASSSRQGGLYGYTF. Complete variable domain (other parts from reference TRBV5-4 and TRBJ1-2): ETGVTQSPTHLIKTRGQQVTLRCSSQSGHNTVSWYQQALGQGPQFIFQYYREEENGRGNFPPRFSGLQFPNYSSELNVNALELDDSALYLCASSSRQGGLYGYTFGSGTRLTVV.

This rearrangement joins TRBV19 to TRBJ1-2; 8 bases match TRBD1. Trimming at V came to 5 bases and at J to 7 bases, leaving 6 bases not matched to a gene. CDR3 size: 13 residues. CDR1 and CDR2 (germline): LNHDA, SQIVND (reference sequence). This chain's CDR3 is CASSQQGVGGYTF. The CDR3 DNA is TGTGCCAGTAGTCAACAGGGGGTAGGTGGCTACACCTTC.